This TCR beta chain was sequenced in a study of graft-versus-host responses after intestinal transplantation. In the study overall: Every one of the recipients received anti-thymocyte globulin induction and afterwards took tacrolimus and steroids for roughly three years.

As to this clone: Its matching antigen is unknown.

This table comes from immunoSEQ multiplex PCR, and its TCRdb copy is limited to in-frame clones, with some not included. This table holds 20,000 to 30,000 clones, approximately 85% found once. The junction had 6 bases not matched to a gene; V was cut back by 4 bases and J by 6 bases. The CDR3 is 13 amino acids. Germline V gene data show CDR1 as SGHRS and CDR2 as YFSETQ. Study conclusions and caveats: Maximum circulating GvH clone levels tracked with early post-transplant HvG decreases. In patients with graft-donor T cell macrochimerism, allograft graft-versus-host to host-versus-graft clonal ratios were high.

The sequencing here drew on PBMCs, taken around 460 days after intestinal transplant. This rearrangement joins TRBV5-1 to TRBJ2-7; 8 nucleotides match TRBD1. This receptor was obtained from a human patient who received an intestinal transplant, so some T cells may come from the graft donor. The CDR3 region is CASSGQGYLEQYF. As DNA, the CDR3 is TGCGCCAGCAGCGGACAGGGATACCTCGAGCAGTACTTC.